This T cell receptor (beta chain) stems from a study of siplizumab effects on memory and regulatory T cells. This clone was recorded only once. The antigen is unknown. Study outcomes and limitations: Roughly 80-97% of proliferating CD4+ or CD8+ clones defied assignment to a naive or memory phenotype.

Sequenced by immunoSEQ multiplex PCR; TCRdb stores in-frame clones only, minus some. Here the sample spans about 64,000 clones, around 96% being singletons. The source material was naive CD8+ T cells sorted from blood. The source is a human donor in good health.

CDR3 residues: CATSTRRGTDSPLHF. The DNA for the CDR3 is TGTGCCACCAGCACTCGGCGAGGGACCGATTCACCCCTCCACTTT. V is TRBV15 and J is TRBJ1-6, with D possibly TRBD1 on 5 matching bases. The germline gives CDR1 LNHNV, CDR2 YYDKDF (reference sequence). Deletions cut 4 bases from V and 8 bases from J, with 15 bases between. There are 15 residues in the CDR3.